This TCR beta chain is drawn from a study of T cells in Graves' hyperthyroidism and ophthalmopathy. Study background: Prior to any treatment, at the point of initial diagnosis, peripheral blood was collected.

Disease lasting under 3 months, a NOSPECS grade of at least 4, and a Clinical Activity Score of at least 3 were features of the ophthalmopathy patients. Fresh peripheral blood, 10 ml, was the source of the PBMCs. CDR1 and CDR2 (germline): MNHNY, SVGAGI (reference sequence). The CDR3 contains 16 residues. With 2 bases clipped from V and 7 bases from J, the junction kept 4 bases outside the gene matches. What was amplified from RNA transcripts were TCR beta CDR3 regions. The HTBI primer set was used in a first-round RT-PCR of the TCR CDR3. TCRdb analysed the multiplex PCR reads with MiXCR anew, one entry per CDR3 protein. This table has a few hundred thousand distinct CDR3 sequences, about 16% appearing once.

The chain employs TRBV6-6 and TRBJ2-1; 14 bases match TRBD2. The clonotype was recovered from a woman in her thirties or forties with Graves' ophthalmopathy. The material sequenced was blood. The CDR3 is CASSYRLAGGRNEQFF. DNA of the CDR3: TGTGCCAGCAGTTACCGACTAGCGGGAGGGCGGAATGAGCAGTTCTTC.